This TCR beta chain was documented in a study of T cells expressing NK-cell markers. Study background: Sequencing covered eight donors, seven HCMV-seropositive and one seronegative.

Germline CDR1 is SGHTA and CDR2 is FQGNSA. This CDR3 is 17 amino acids long. No DNA is given; TCRdb re-called the 5' RACE reads and lists each CDR3 protein once. The sample has about 460,000 distinct CDR3 sequences; the top ten hold roughly 1.4%. The V gene is TRBV7-2, the J gene TRBJ2-3; TCRdb outputs TRBD1, but without DNA this stays unchecked. The TCR was taken from a woman aged 45-60 years in good health. Sequencing was carried out using blood T cells: a sorted CD56 or NKG2C T cell subset, CD4+ or CD8+ T cells, or bulk PBMC T cells (not recorded which). The CDR3 sequence is CASSLPRAGAYTDTQYF.